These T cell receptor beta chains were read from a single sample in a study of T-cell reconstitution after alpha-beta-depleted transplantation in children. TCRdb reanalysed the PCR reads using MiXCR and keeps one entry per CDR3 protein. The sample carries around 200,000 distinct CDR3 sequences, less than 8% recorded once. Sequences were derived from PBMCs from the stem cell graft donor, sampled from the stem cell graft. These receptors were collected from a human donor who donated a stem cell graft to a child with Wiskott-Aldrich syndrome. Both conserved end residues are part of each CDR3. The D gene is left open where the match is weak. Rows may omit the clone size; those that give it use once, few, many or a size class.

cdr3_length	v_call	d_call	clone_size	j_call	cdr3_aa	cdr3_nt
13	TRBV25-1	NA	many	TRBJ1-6	CASRVHDNSPLHF	TGTGCCAGCAGGGTGCATGATAATTCACCCCTCCACTTT
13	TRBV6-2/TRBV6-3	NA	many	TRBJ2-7	CASRSRGSYEQYF	TGTGCCAGCCGTTCTCGGGGCTCCTACGAGCAGTACTTC
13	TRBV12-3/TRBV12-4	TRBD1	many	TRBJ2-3	CASSFRDRDTQYF	TGTGCCAGCAGTTTCCGGGACAGGGATACGCAGTATTTT
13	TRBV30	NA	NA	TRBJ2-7	CAWSEGETYEQYF	TGTGCCTGGAGTGAAGGCGAAACATACGAGCAGTACTTC
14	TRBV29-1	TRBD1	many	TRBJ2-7	CSVETGQGLVEQYF	TGCAGCGTTGAAACGGGACAGGGTTTGGTCGAGCAGTACTTC
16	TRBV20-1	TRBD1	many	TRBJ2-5	CSAFSGTGGSQETQYF	TGCAGTGCTTTCTCCGGGACAGGGGGATCCCAAGAGACCCAGTACTTC
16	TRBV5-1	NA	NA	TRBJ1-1	CASSGGLLPGNTEAFF	TGCGCCAGCAGCGGGGGTCTACTCCCCGGGAACACTGAAGCTTTCTTT
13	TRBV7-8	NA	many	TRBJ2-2	CASSLLSTGELFF	TGTGCCAGCAGCTTATTGAGCACCGGGGAGCTGTTTTTT
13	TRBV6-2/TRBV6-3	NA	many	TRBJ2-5	CASMILGGETQYF	TGTGCCAGCATGATACTAGGGGGAGAGACCCAGTACTTC
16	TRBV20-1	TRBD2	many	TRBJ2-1	CSARALHSGSLNEQFF	TGCAGTGCTAGAGCTCTTCACAGCGGGAGTTTGAATGAGCAGTTCTTC
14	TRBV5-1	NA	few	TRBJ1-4	CASSPGRVDGKLFF	TGCGCCAGCAGCCCTGGGAGGGTTGATGGAAAACTGTTTTTT
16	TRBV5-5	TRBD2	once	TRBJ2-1	CASSLGTGGGRFEQFF	TGTGCCAGCAGCTTGGGTACGGGGGGCGGGAGGTTTGAGCAGTTCTTC
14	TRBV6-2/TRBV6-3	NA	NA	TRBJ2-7	CASSWDTYSYEQYF	TGTGCCAGCAGTTGGGACACCTACTCCTACGAGCAGTACTTC
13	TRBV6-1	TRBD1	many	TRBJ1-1	CASRDRGNTEAFF	TGTGCCAGCAGAGACAGGGGAAACACTGAAGCTTTCTTT
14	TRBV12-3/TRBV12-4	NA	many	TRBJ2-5	CASSPRRAQETQYF	TGTGCCAGCAGTCCAAGGAGGGCCCAAGAGACCCAGTACTTC